This entry describes one TCR beta chain. Antigen: not known. This sample was included in a study of response to subunit inactivated influenza vaccine. Study-wide findings and caveats: The authors offered the suggestion that each seasonal influenza vaccination recruits few new T cells.

TCRdb reprocessed the RT-PCR reads via MiXCR and lists one record per CDR3 protein. Among under 800,000 distinct CDR3 sequences listed, approximately 15% were seen once. V shed 4 bases and J shed 3 bases, with 12 bases lying between them. The CDR3 runs 15 residues. Germline values: CDR1 LNHDA, CDR2 SQIVND (reference sequence). This chain links TRBV19 with TRBJ2-2, with D possibly being TRBD2 (5 bases). The material was PBMCs from blood, obtained 14 to 15 days before vaccination. The receptor was derived from a man aged 45-60 years who received an inactivated influenza vaccine. Written as DNA, the CDR3 is TGTGCCAGTAGTAAGAGGCAAGCGGACACCGGGGAGCTGTTTTTT. This sequence encodes CASSKRQADTGELFF.